This passage covers 2 T cell receptor beta chains from one sample sequenced in a study of CD8 T cells in ankylosing spondylitis. Study-level findings and limits: Ankylosing spondylitis blood appeared to be characterized by a TCR beta motif of several highly homologous variants.

Their antigen targets remain unknown. TCRdb reprocessed the 5' RACE reads via MiXCR and lists one record per CDR3 protein. The sample yields 500,000 to 650,000 distinct CDR3 sequences, roughly 5.3% seen once. The sample consisted of blood, either unsorted or a sorted T cell fraction (not recorded which). All receptors derive from a male donor with ankylosing spondylitis.

Ten or more counts support this clonotype. The V and J genes are TRBV20-1 and TRBJ1-1; 7 bases agree with TRBD1. The CDR3 extends over 15 amino acids. Germline lookup yields CDR1 DFQATT and CDR2 SNEGSKA (reference sequence). V dropped 2 bases and J dropped 4; count of bases not matched to a gene: 10. The CDR3 protein is CSARQGDPVFTEAFF. The CDR3 coding sequence is TGCAGTGCTAGACAGGGGGACCCGGTCTTCACTGAAGCTTTCTTT.

This clonotype was seen at least ten times. The chain recombines TRBV11-2 with TRBJ2-5; D gene ambiguous. Trimming took 5 bases from V and 2 from J, leaving 9 bases between them. This CDR3 comprises 13 residues. CDR1 and CDR2 from the germline V gene are SGHAT and FQNNGV. The CDR3 reads CASSAAPQETQYF. Written as DNA, the CDR3 is TGTGCCAGCAGCGCCGCCCCTCAAGAGACCCAGTACTTC.